This T cell receptor (beta chain) emerged from a study of cytomegalovirus exposure and HLA in healthy donors (dated by TCRdb to the late 2010s). General notes on the study: An earlier analysis of several hundred of the donors reported approximately 290 Gb of sequence data and approximately 110 million unique TCR beta sequences from roughly 200 million T cells. About 280 gigabases of sequencing data and tens of millions of unique TCR sequences were included in an early release covering about 620 HLA-typed donors. Of the roughly 400 genotyped donors, approximately 80% fell in the genetic ancestry cluster associated with self-reported Caucasian donors. The study aimed to test whether cataloging public T cell receptors could reveal signatures of past pathogen exposure. The T cell repertoires of under 750 subjects were profiled by immunosequencing and related to cytomegalovirus serostatus. A separate validation cohort of roughly 130 different subjects was used in addition to the roughly 700-subject first cohort. To predict cytomegalovirus infection status, the study combined high-throughput TCR immunosequencing, statistical association of individual TCRs with disease status, and machine learning. In a later analysis, previously published TCR beta repertoires from hundreds of donors were re-analyzed and high-resolution HLA genotyping was added so that TCR occurrence patterns could be studied. Rather than drawing on any new phenotypic data, the later analysis identified candidate immune exposures from TCR beta sequences and the way those sequences occurred across donors. In an earlier analysis of 550 to 700 of the donors, high-throughput TCR beta sequencing was used to judge whether each TCR beta V gene segment behaved as functional or pseudogenic. Donor age, sex, ethnicity and CMV serostatus were compiled alongside the repertoire data. A later genetic analysis used genome-wide SNP genotypes for about 60% of the roughly 670 donors, treating that subset as a discovery cohort. Every discovery cohort repertoire had been produced on one sequencing platform. HLA typing covered class I and class II loci at four-digit resolution. Typing coverage varied by locus: about 620-640 donors for A, B, C, DRB1 and DQB1; 500 to 550 for DQA1; around 570 for DPA1; roughly 450 for DPB1. Four to six DR-DQ haplotypes were handled as single units for association and clustering, since linkage in the cohort was strong. Across 300 to 500 genotyped donors of the cohort, an average of approximately 240,000 unique TCR beta nucleotide sequences per donor were sequenced, and approximately 19% of those sequences were non-productive. The research as a whole found: A later analysis found that TCR association rates varied across HLA loci, with DRB1 alleles showing the most associated TCRs and HLA-C alleles the fewest. The sequencing pipeline was judged likely to have produced a cluster of highly shared sequence variants as a technical artifact. Sequencing depth was assumed to be roughly uniform across donors in the presence/absence analyses, though that assumption may not hold. In vitro tests confirmed that a few of the cytomegalovirus-associated TCR beta chains recognize cytomegalovirus antigens. In an earlier analysis of 587 of the donors, most TCR beta V segments appeared in productive rearrangements about 90% or about 30% of the time, broadly matching IMGT annotations. In a later genetic analysis, fewer N-insertions in productive TCRs were reported among donors in an Asian-associated ancestry cluster than the approximately 630-donor mean. In the study, approximately 160 TCR beta chains were listed as associated with cytomegalovirus. Some IMGT-functional V segments, including TRBV6-2 and TRBV6-3, could not be distinguished by the 87-base-pair reads and were therefore excluded. Several of the top co-occurrence clusters appeared to be linked to parvovirus B19, influenza, CMV and Epstein-Barr virus, according to a later analysis. Cytomegalovirus status was reported to be diagnosed by the classifier with high specificity and sensitivity in both the original and validation cohorts. The authors suggested that the approach could potentially be generalized to other disease states and immunological phenotypes. Because HLA typing was missing for some donors at each locus, association tests included only the typed subset. Linkage disequilibrium might explain the correlated functional status among segregating V segments, but an unknown experimental factor could not be ruled out. Most CMV-associated TCR beta chains appeared to be HLA-restricted in a later analysis, and the HLA associations seemed to be driven largely by CMV exposure. Strong co-occurrence of HLA alleles, especially DR and DQ, made assigning TCR associations to individual alleles difficult. CMV serostatus was the only immune exposure information available for the cohort. In a later analysis, HLA-associated TCR beta chains showed more clonal expansion and lower generation probabilities than non-associated chains that were equally common. Approximately 16 rarely observed V segments, including chromosome 9 orphons, were excluded from the earlier analysis of approximately 500 of the donors because counts were too low. Across donors, most TCR sequences were observed very rarely, whereas some public TCRs were present in many individuals. A further reported finding was that TCR beta sequences accurately predicted the HLA-A and HLA-B alleles for most subjects in the first cohort. This cohort had only TCR beta chains sequenced, and the lack of alpha or paired-chain data limited which features could be detected. At a false discovery rate of 0.05, a later analysis linked under 20,000 TCR beta sequences to specific HLA alleles. A later genetic analysis associated a missense DCLRE1C variant with V-gene and J-gene trimming of TCR beta chains, and an independent cohort replicated the association.

The cohort was made up of several hundred healthy bone marrow donors. Cohort members were all nominally healthy when sampled, although unrecorded immune exposures were likely present. The donor was CMV seropositive and belonged to the group of 250 to 350 seropositive cohort members. Every donor gave a peripheral blood sample, and the peripheral blood mononuclear cells from that sample were used for TCR beta sequencing. The Qiagen DNeasy Blood Extraction Kit was used to extract genomic DNA from the blood cell samples. On this clone itself: Its antigen has not been determined. The input lacks base qualities; no much larger clone sits a single base away.

The receptor library was made with the immunoSEQ multiplex PCR assay. A mixture of 60 forward primers for TCR Vbeta segments and 13 reverse primers for TCR Jbeta segments was used in the multiplex PCR. The CDR3 region of rearranged TCR beta genes was amplified from genomic DNA by a multiplex PCR assay. The Illumina HiSeq System was used to sequence the amplified TCR beta libraries as 87-base-pair reads. On the authors' methods: A later analysis counted some 80 million unique TCR beta chains across the 550 to 800 repertoires, and 9 million to 14 million of these chains were shared by at least two donors. Raw reads were error-corrected and collapsed into unique sequences with a nearest-neighbor algorithm that merged closely related sequences to remove PCR and sequencing errors. Alignment of CDR3 sequences to IMGT reference sequences was used to assign V, D and J gene segments. For a sequence to be retained, a match of at least six nucleotides to both a V gene segment and a J gene segment was required. A rearrangement counted as productive if the CDR3 had no stop codons and remained in frame with V and J, and every other rearrangement counted as non-productive. CDR3 was defined according to IMGT convention as the region running from the second conserved V-encoded cysteine to the conserved J-encoded phenylalanine. In an earlier analysis of roughly 580 of the donors, sequences lacking an unambiguous match to a single V gene segment were excluded. In an earlier analysis of around 590 of the donors, a V segment was called functional when productive rearrangements were above 56.7%, and segregating when the standard deviation between donors exceeded 5%. A statistical classification framework was built for diagnosing cytomegalovirus status from the catalog of TCR beta chain sequences. A later analysis assigned V and J genes by comparing TCR nucleotide sequences with IMGT/GENE-DB human TR gene sequences. In a later analysis, CDR3 sequences and most-parsimonious VDJ recombination scenarios were assigned using the TCRdist pipeline. A later analysis defined each TCR beta chain by its CDR3 amino acid sequence plus V-gene family, and excluded reads lacking a unique V-gene family. To address suspected cross-contamination and a sequencing artifact, a later analysis removed over 500 highly shared, low-generation-probability nucleotide sequences. In a later analysis, a clonal expansion index for each public chain was calculated from normalized within-repertoire ranks of inferred template counts. Generation probabilities in a later analysis came from a VDJ recombination model fitted to out-of-frame rearrangements, and those results were checked against IGoR. A later analysis scored TCR-TCR, TCR-HLA and TCR-CMV co-occurrence with hypergeometric tests, applying a repertoire-size bias correction to TCR pairs. A later analysis estimated false discovery rates by permuting HLA or CMV assignments 20 times. In a later analysis, co-occurring TCRs were grouped with DBSCAN, and TCRdist sequence similarity was added when clustering was performed within HLA-allele-positive subsets. For co-occurrence clustering, repertoires with fewer than 30,000 or more than 120,000 public chains were excluded, along with a handful of repertoires with anomalous nucleotide sharing. TCRdb re-hosts the immuneACCESS table, in-frame sequences only. Its copies lack some clones; in the studies checked, an unresolved V gene accounts for under half of them, and the cause for the rest is not known. V and J calls and clone size are as listed in that table; D and trimming were resolved from the DNA. This sample has about 200,000 clones in its table, and about 77% of those were observed once. The top ten clonotypes cover over 2% of the sample.

The CDR3 has 16 amino acids, counting the end cysteine and phenylalanine. Just CDR3 DNA is preserved here, 48 bases in frame from base 1. V and J lose 1 base and 0 bases, and a span of 10 bases separates them. CDR1 and CDR2, looked up from the germline V gene (reference sequence), are LNHDA and SQIVND. The chain is assembled from TRBV19 and TRBJ2-1, and possibly TRBD2, on 5 matching bases. This TCR derives from a woman in her twenties or thirties in good health and CMV-seropositive. Sequenced input: PBMCs. The CDR3 has the sequence CASSIASRSSYNEQFF. The DNA sequence follows: TGTGCCAGTAGTATAGCTAGCCGAAGCTCCTACAATGAGCAGTTCTTC.